The 4 T cell receptor beta chains below come from one sample, sequenced in a study of T-cell reconstitution after alpha-beta-depleted transplantation in children. Using unique molecular identifiers, the investigators prepared the TCRbeta library. MiXCR, run by TCRdb on the PCR reads, gives a single entry per CDR3 protein. The data contain over 550,000 distinct CDR3 sequences, over 9.5% of them seen just once; the ten biggest clones take up around 4%. The material was PBMCs from the stem cell graft donor, obtained from the stem cell graft. Every receptor here comes from a human donor who donated a stem cell graft to a child with acute myeloid leukemia.

The rearrangement links TRBV30 to TRBJ2-7; D is possibly TRBD2 (5 bases). The V gene's germline CDR1 is GTSNPN and CDR2 SVGIG (reference sequence). The CDR3 runs to 16 residues. Trimming left V 3 bases short and J 1 base short, with 19 bases between. The DNA for the CDR3 is TGTGCCTGGAGCCCTATCGGACTGGCGCCGTCCTACGAGCAGTACTTC. It codes for CAWSPIGLAPSYEQYF.

This sequence joins TRBV30 and TRBJ2-1; D is uncertain. The V gene lost 4 bases and the J gene lost 10 bases, with 14 bases spanning the gap. Germline CDR1 is GTSNPN and CDR2 is SVGIG (reference sequence). The CDR3 is 12 residues long. CDR3 DNA sequence: TGTGCCTGGAATTATAGGACGGGCGAGCAGTTCTTC. Protein sequence: CAWNYRTGEQFF.

This clonotype was seen a handful of times. The chain links TRBV20-1 to TRBJ2-1, with 14 bases aligning to TRBD2. Germline values: CDR1 DFQATT, CDR2 SNEGSKA (reference sequence). The length of the CDR3 is 13 residues. V was clipped by 6 bases and J by 9 bases; unmatched bases: 4. CDR3 sequence (DNA): TGCAGTGCGACTAGCGGGAGGGCAGGTGAGCAGTTCTTC. Encoded protein: CSATSGRAGEQFF.

This clonotype was counted ten times or more. The chain is built from TRBV29-1 and TRBJ2-1; either TRBD1 or TRBD2 may supply D (5 bases each). Looked up from germline, CDR1 is SQVTM and CDR2 is ANQGSEA. The CDR3 spans 12 residues. V was trimmed by 8 bases and J by 16 bases, leaving 24 bases between them. CDR3 in amino acids: CSTLNRDAFAFF. For the CDR3, the DNA is TGCAGCACTCTAAACCGGGACGCCTTCGCATTCTTC.